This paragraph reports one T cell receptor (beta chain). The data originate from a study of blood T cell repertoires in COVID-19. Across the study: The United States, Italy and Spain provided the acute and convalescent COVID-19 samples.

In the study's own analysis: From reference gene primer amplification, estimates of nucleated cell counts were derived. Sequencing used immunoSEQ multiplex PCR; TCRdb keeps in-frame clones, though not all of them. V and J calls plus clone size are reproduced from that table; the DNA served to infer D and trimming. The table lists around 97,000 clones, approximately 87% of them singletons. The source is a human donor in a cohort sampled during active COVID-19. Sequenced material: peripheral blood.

The CDR3 nucleotides read TGCAGCCCTGGAGAGAGCCTAATACCCTACACCTTC. Amino acids: CSPGESLIPYTF. J is TRBJ1-2 and V is TRBV29-1; D ambiguous. The length of the CDR3 is 12 residues. Trimming cost V 8 bases and J 10 bases, with 20 bases left between them. CDR1 and CDR2 (germline): SQVTM, ANQGSEA.